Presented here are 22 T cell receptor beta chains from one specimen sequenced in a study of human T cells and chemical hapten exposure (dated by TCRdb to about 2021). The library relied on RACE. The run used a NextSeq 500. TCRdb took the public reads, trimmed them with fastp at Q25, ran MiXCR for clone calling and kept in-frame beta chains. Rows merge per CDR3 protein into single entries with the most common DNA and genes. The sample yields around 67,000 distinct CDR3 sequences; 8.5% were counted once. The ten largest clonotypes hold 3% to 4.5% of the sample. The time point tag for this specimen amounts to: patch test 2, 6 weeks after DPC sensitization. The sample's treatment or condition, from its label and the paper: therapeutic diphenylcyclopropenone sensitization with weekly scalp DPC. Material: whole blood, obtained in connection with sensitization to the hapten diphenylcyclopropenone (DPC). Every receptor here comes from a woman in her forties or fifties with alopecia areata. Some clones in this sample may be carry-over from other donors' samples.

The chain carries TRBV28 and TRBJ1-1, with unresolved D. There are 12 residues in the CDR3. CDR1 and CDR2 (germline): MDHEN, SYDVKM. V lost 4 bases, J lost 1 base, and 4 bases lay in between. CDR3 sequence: CASSYENTEAFF. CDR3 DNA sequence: TGTGCCAGCAGTTACGAGAACACTGAAGCTTTCTTT. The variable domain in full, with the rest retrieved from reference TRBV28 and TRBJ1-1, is DVKVTQSSRYLVKRTGEKVFLECVQDMDHENMFWYRQDPGLGLRLIYFSYDVKMKEKGDIPEGYSVSREKKERFSLILESASTNQTSMYLCASSYENTEAFFGQGTRLTVV.

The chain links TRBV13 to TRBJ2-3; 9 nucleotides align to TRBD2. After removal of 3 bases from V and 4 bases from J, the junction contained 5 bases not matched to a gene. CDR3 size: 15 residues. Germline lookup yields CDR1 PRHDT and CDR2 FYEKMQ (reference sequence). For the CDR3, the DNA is TGTGCCAGCAGCTTGGGGCGGGGGGGGCCAGATACGCAGTATTTT. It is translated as CASSLGRGGPDTQYF.

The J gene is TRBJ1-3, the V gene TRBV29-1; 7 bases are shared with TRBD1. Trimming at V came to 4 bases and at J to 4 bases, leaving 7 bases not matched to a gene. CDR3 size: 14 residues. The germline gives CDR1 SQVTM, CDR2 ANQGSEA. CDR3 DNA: TGCAGCGTTGTTGACAGGGACAAGGGAAACACCATATATTTT. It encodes CSVVDRDKGNTIYF.

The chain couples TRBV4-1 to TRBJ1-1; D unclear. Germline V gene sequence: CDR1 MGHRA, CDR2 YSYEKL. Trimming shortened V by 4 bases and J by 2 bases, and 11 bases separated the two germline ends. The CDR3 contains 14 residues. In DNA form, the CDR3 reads TGCGCCAGCAGCCTGGCGGCGATTAACACTGAAGCTTTCTTT. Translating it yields CASSLAAINTEAFF.

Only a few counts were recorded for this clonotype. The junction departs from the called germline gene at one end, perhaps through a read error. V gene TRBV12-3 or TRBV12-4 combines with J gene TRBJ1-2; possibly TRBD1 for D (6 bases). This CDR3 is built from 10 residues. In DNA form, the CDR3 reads TGTGCCAGCAGCTCCCAGGGGCTCGCCTTC. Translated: CASSSQGLAF.

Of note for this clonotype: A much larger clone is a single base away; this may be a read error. The CDR3 DNA reads TGTGCCAGCAGTTACTCGCGGCAGAAGAACACTGAAGCTTTCTTT. It specifies CASSYSRQKNTEAFF. The rearrangement joins TRBV6-5 to TRBJ1-1, with D unclear. CDR1 MNHEY and CDR2 SVGAGI come from the germline V gene. Trimming stripped 0 bases from V and 1 base from J, with 9 bases between. The CDR3 length is 15 residues.

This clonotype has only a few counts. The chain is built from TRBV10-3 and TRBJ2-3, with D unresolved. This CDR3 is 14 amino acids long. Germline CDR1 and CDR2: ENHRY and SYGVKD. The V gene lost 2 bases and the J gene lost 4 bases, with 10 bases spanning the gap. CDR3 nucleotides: TGTGCCATCAGTGAGACGCTCAGAGCAGATACGCAGTATTTT. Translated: CAISETLRADTQYF.

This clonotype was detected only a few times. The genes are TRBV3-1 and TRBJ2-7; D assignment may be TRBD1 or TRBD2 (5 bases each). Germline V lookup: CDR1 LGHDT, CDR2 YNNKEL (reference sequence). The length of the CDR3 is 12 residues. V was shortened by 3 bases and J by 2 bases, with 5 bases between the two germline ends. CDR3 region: CASSQGAYEQYF. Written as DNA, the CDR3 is TGTGCCAGCAGCCAGGGGGCCTACGAGCAGTACTTC.

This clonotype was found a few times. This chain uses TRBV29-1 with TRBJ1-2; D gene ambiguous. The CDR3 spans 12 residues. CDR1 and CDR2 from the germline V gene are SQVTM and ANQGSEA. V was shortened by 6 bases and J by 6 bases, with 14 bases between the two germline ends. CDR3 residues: CSVAKGGDGYTF. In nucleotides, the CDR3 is TGCAGCGTCGCTAAAGGCGGGGATGGCTACACCTTC.

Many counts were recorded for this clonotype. In nucleotides, the CDR3 is TGCGCCAGCAGCCCGGGGACGTCGGCGGGGACCTACGAGCAGTACTTC. Translation gives CASSPGTSAGTYEQYF. V and J are TRBV5-1 and TRBJ2-7; a possible D gene is TRBD2 (6 bases). The CDR3 loop spans 16 amino acids. V lost 4 bases, J lost 2 bases, and 19 bases lay in between. Per the germline V gene, CDR1 is SGHRS and CDR2 is YFSETQ.

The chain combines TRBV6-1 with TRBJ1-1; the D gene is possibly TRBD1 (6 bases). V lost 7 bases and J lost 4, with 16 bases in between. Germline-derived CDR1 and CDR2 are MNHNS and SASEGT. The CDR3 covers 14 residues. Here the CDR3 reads CASKSPGVGTEAFF. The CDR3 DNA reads TGTGCCAGCAAATCCCCAGGGGTCGGCACTGAAGCTTTCTTT.

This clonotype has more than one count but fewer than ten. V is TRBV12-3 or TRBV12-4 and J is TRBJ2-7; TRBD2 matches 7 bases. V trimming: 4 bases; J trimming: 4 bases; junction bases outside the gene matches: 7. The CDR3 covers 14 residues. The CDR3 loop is CASSSSTSAYEQYF. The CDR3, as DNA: TGTGCCAGCAGTTCCTCCACTAGCGCGTACGAGCAGTACTTC.

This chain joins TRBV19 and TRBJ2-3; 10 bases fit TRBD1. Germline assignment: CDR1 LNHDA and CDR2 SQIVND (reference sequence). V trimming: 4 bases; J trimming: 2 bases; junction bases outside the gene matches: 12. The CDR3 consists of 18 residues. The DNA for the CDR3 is TGTGCCAGTAGTACCGATTTCGACAGGGGGCTAAACACAGATACGCAGTATTTT. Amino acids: CASSTDFDRGLNTDTQYF.

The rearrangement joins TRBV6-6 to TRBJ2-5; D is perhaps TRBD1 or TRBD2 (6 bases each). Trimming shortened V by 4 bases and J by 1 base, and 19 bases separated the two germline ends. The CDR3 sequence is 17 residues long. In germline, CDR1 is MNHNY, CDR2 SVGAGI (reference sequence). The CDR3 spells CASSSGAGRQLQETQYF. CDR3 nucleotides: TGTGCCAGCAGTTCGGGGGCGGGACGGCAACTCCAAGAGACCCAGTACTTC.

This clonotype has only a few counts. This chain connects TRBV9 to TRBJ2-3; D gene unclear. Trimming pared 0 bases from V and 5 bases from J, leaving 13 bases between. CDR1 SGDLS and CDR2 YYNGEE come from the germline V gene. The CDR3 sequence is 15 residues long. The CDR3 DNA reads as TGTGCCAGCAGCGTAGAAGGGTCCAAACAAGATACGCAGTATTTT. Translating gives CASSVEGSKQDTQYF.

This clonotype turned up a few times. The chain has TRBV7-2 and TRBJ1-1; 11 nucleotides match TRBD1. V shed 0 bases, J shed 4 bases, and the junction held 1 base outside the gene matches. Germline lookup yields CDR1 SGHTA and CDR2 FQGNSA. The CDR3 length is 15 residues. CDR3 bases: TGTGCCAGCAGCTTAGCGGGACAGGGGGGCACTGAAGCTTTCTTT. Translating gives CASSLAGQGGTEAFF.

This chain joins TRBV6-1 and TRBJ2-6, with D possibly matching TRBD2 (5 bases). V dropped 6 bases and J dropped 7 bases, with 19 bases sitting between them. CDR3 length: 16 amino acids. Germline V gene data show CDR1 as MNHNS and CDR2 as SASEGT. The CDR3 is CASRSRTDSRANVLTF. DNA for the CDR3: TGTGCCAGCAGAAGTAGGACTGACTCTCGTGCCAACGTCCTGACTTTC.

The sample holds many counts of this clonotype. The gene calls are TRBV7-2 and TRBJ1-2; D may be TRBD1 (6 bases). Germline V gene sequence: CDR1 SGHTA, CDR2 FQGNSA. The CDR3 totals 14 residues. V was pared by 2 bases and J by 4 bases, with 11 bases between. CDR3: CASSLKQGVYGYTF. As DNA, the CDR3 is TGTGCCAGCAGCTTAAAACAGGGAGTCTATGGCTACACCTTC.

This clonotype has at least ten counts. This CDR3 reads CSVGGSQAEGNTIYF. The CDR3 nucleotides read TGCAGCGTCGGGGGATCACAGGCGGAAGGAAACACCATATATTTT. J is TRBJ1-3 and V is TRBV29-1; possibly TRBD1 for D (5 bases). The germline V gene encodes CDR1 SQVTM and CDR2 ANQGSEA. The CDR3 runs 15 residues. Trimming shortened V by 6 bases and J by 4 bases, and 19 bases separated the two germline ends.

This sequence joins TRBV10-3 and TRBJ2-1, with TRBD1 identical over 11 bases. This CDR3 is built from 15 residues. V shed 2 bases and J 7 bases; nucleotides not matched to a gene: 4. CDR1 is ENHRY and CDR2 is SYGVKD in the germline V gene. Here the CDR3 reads CAISEAGTGGNEQFF. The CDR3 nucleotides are TGTGCCATCAGTGAGGCCGGGACAGGGGGGAATGAGCAGTTCTTC.

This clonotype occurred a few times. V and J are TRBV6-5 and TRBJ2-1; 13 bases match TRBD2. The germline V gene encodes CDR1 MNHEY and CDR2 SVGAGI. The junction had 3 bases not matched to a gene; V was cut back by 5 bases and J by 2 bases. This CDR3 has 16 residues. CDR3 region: CASSMTSGGPYNEQFF. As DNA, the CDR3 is TGTGCCAGCAGTATGACTAGCGGGGGGCCCTACAATGAGCAGTTCTTC.

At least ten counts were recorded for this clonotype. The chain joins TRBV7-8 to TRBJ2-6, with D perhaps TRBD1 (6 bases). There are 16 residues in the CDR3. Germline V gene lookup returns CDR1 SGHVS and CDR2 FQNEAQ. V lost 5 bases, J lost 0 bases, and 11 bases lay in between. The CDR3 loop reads CASSTRTVSGANVLTF. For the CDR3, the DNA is TGTGCCAGCAGCACTAGGACAGTCTCTGGGGCCAACGTCCTGACTTTC.